The rows below give T cell receptor beta chains drawn from one sample of a study of response to subunit inactivated influenza vaccine. TCRdb recomputed calls from the RT-PCR reads with MiXCR, one row per CDR3 protein. The table includes approximately 160,000 distinct CDR3 sequences, 9.5% to 12% detected once. This specimen was CD8+ T cells sorted from PBMCs, taken around 2 years after vaccination. The receptors originated from a man in his fifties or sixties who received an inactivated influenza vaccine. The CDR3 runs from the conserved cysteine through the conserved F or W. Clone sizes are given selectively: once, few, many, or a class where the clone is expanded.

abundance | j_gene | v_gene | CDR3aa
few | TRBJ2-1 | TRBV4-3 | CASSQDGLAGNYNEQFF
few | TRBJ2-1 | TRBV24-1 | CATSDPGTTNEQFF
few | TRBJ2-5 | TRBV29-1 | CSVVYGGYQETQYF
few | TRBJ2-1 | TRBV15 | CATTGTGAYNEQFF
NA | TRBJ2-5 | TRBV28 | CASRSRDRVEETQYF
NA | TRBJ2-1 | TRBV4-2 | CASTLAGGYNEQFF
NA | TRBJ2-3 | TRBV20-1 | CSARSGSGTSTDTQYF
few | TRBJ2-7 | TRBV5-1 | CASSLQGDYEQYF
few | TRBJ2-7 | TRBV9 | CASSDGQGVEQYF
NA | TRBJ2-7 | TRBV5-1 | CASSLAAAGAYEQYF
NA | TRBJ2-1 | TRBV7-9 | CATQRGGYNEQFF
NA | TRBJ2-2 | TRBV5-1 | CASLAGGWNTGELFF
NA | TRBJ2-1 | TRBV7-8 | CASRLIAGGRSYNEQFF
many | TRBJ2-5 | TRBV7-8 | CASSPRDRQETQYF
NA | TRBJ2-7 | TRBV27 | CASSLLWASGGSYEQYF
NA | TRBJ2-7 | TRBV7-9 | CASSHSGGSYEQYF
few | TRBJ2-3 | TRBV27 | CASSLGASGNTDTQYF
NA | TRBJ2-7 | TRBV20-1 | CSASDRGYEQYF
many | TRBJ2-7 | TRBV7-2 | CASSLTLGYEQYF
few | TRBJ2-7 | TRBV11-1 | CASSLKVPYEQYF
few | TRBJ2-4 | TRBV7-8 | CASSKQGYIQYF
few | TRBJ1-1 | TRBV6-5 | CASSYHGASIGSNTEAFF
few | TRBJ2-7 | TRBV27 | CASSQGLAGAPHYEQYF
NA | TRBJ1-5 | TRBV12-3/TRBV12-4 | CASSLGAGLTSNQPQHF
NA | TRBJ2-7 | TRBV5-4 | CASSLEIDEQYF
NA | TRBJ2-1 | TRBV10-2 | CASSIGLAGRSYNEQFF
NA | TRBJ2-7 | TRBV12-3/TRBV12-4 | CASSPGGQPGTYEQYF
NA | TRBJ1-1 | TRBV7-9 | CASSLVLSGTEAFF
NA | TRBJ2-3 | TRBV28 | CASSLWGSSTDTQYF
NA | TRBJ2-1 | TRBV14 | CASSPGTSGRGSSYNEQFF
NA | TRBJ2-1 | TRBV7-2 | CASRRTSVDYNEQFF
few | TRBJ1-1 | TRBV6-2/TRBV6-3 | CASSYIPGEAFF
few | TRBJ1-2 | TRBV6-2/TRBV6-3 | CASSPTGGEDTF
NA | TRBJ2-7 | TRBV29-1 | CSVCWTGYEQYF
few | TRBJ2-2 | TRBV12-3/TRBV12-4 | CASSRLGQGNTGELFF
few | TRBJ1-1 | TRBV11-2 | CASGGPGQGIYMNTEAFF